This T cell receptor beta chain was captured in a study of OX40 agonist ivuxolimab in advanced cancers. Broadly, across the study: Ivuxolimab was an agonistic, fully human IgG2 monoclonal antibody directed against OX40 (CD134), a costimulatory receptor. Prior anti-PD-1, anti-PD-L1 or anti-CTLA-4 therapy was permitted, and 35% to 40% of dose-escalation patients had received checkpoint inhibitors. The paper reports the monotherapy dose-escalation portion (N of about 47 patients) of the phase I ivuxolimab trial. Intravenous ivuxolimab was administered to patients every 2 weeks at six dose levels: 0.01, 0.1, 0.3, 1.5, 3 and 10 mg/kg. The point of sequencing TCRbeta in the periphery was to test whether ivuxolimab changed TCR sequence diversity and drove clonal T-cell expansion. Three dose-escalation patients achieved partial responses, one with hepatocellular carcinoma and two with cutaneous melanoma. In the dose-escalation cohort, around four fifths of patients were male, and the mean age was 60 years with a range of about 20 to 79. Among the roughly 52 dose-escalation patients, 19 had hepatocellular carcinoma, roughly 15 melanoma, 9 renal cell carcinoma and 9 head and neck cancer.

Points on this clone: Its cognate antigen has yet to be identified. No clone much larger than this one lies a single base away; base qualities are absent.

The germline V gene (reference sequence) gives CDR1 as LNHNV and CDR2 as YYDKDF. Including the terminal cysteine and phenylalanine, the CDR3 comprises 13 residues. The sequence is cut down to CDR3 DNA, 39 bases in frame from base 1. Trimming costs V 0 bases and J 3 bases, and their ends lie 6 bases apart. For sequencing of the TCRbeta CDR3 region, genomic DNA was extracted from the sorted cells. The immunoSEQ Assay was used to sequence the TCRbeta CDR3 regions. Drawn from immuneACCESS, this table holds only the in-frame rearrangements with V and J called that TCRdb kept. Clones are partly lost; checked studies trace under half to an unresolved V gene and leave the rest unexplained. This sample comprises tens of thousands of clones, 88% of them detected only once. Of the sample, less than 9.5% is held by the ten largest clones. The trial excluded patients who had a history of autoimmune disease or were on systemic immunosuppression. Peripheral blood for TCR sequencing was drawn from every dose cohort at baseline, at cycle 4 day 1 and at cycle 7 day 1. The samples were drawn from a first-in-human, open-label, multicenter phase I dose-escalation trial of ivuxolimab. Adults with locally advanced or metastatic melanoma, renal cell, hepatocellular, or head and neck squamous cell carcinoma were enrolled in the trial. Before TCR sequencing, CD4+ and CD8+ T cells were separately sorted from peripheral blood.

Summary of the overall study and its limitations: At doses of 0.1 to 3.0 mg/kg, clonal expansion of both CD4+ and CD8+ T cells in blood was seen between baseline and week 6. The antigen specificity of the clonally expanded peripheral T cells was not determined. In partial responders in the 0.1-3.0 mg/kg groups, normalized peripheral clonal expansion was found to be among the lowest, especially among CD8+ T cells. Low levels of normalized T-cell clonal expansion were also shown by some nonresponding patients. After ivuxolimab, expanded clones were on average more numerous among CD8+ T cells than among CD4+ T cells.

The sample here was CD4+ or CD8+ T cells sorted from blood, taken in a trial of the OX40 agonist ivuxolimab. This clonotype was obtained from an adult with an advanced solid tumor such as melanoma, head and neck, liver or kidney cancer. The V and J segments used are TRBV15 and TRBJ2-7; 6 matching bases give a weak D call of TRBD2. The nucleotide sequence reads as follows: TGTGCCACCAGCAGAGAGGGGGGCTACGAGCAGTACTTC. The resulting protein is CATSREGGYEQYF.